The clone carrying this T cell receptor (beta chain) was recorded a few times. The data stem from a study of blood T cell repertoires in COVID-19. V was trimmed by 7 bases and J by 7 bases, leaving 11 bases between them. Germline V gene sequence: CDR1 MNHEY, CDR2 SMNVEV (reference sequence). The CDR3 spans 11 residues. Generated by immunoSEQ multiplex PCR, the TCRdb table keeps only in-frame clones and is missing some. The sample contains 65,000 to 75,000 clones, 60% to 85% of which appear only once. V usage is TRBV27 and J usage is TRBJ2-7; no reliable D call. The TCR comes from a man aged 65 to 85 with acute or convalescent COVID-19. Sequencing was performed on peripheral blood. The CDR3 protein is CASIPRREQYF. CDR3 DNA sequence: TGTGCCAGCATCCCGCGCAGGGAGCAGTACTTC.